This T cell receptor (beta chain) was sequenced during a study of PD-L1 blockade in urothelial cancer. Study in general: The study started patients on atezolizumab at some point between 2014 and 2016, giving 1,200 mg intravenously every 3 weeks. Enrolled patients had been treated previously with 0 to 3 chemotherapy regimens.

Sequencing used immunoSEQ multiplex PCR; TCRdb keeps in-frame clones, though not all of them. The sample contains around 50,000 clones, about 85% of which appear only once. The CDR3 has 14 amino acids. The germline V gene has CDR1 SGHAT and CDR2 FQNNGV. Trimming stripped 3 bases from V and 5 bases from J, with 13 bases between. Described time point: peripheral blood 6 weeks after treatment start. V usage is TRBV11-2 and J usage is TRBJ1-1; D gene uncertain. The receptor was derived from a man aged 45 to 65 with urothelial cancer. Sequencing was performed on PBMCs, taken around atezolizumab (anti-PD-L1) treatment. This CDR3 is CASSFGPKRTEAFF. In nucleotides, the CDR3 is TGTGCCAGCAGCTTCGGCCCAAAGAGGACTGAAGCTTTCTTT.